The T cell receptor beta chain under discussion was sequenced for a study of radiotherapy plus CTLA-4 blockade in lung cancer. Per germline, CDR1 SGHDT and CDR2 YYEEEE. The CDR3 contains 14 residues. The V segment lost 0 bases and the J segment 7 bases; nucleotides outside the gene matches: 4. Using immunoSEQ multiplex PCR, the repertoire was profiled, and TCRdb retains in-frame clones only, with some absent. The data contain roughly 97,000 clones, around 79% of them singletons. The sequenced sample was peripheral blood, obtained from a patient treated with radiotherapy plus ipilimumab. This receptor was identified in a human donor with non-small cell lung cancer who had a partial response to radiotherapy plus ipilimumab. Some clones in this sample may be carry-over from other donors' samples. This chain connects TRBV5-6 to TRBJ2-1; 7 bases are a match to TRBD1. For the CDR3, the DNA is TGTGCCAGCAGCTTGGTGACAGGGATAAATGAGCAGTTCTTC. This encodes CASSLVTGINEQFF.